This entry lists 21 T cell receptor beta chains sequenced from one sample in a study of shared clonotypes between healthy human individuals. Assay: immunoSEQ multiplex PCR; the TCRdb copy retains only in-frame clones and omits some. The table lists more than 2,000,000 clones, approximately 93% of them singletons. Specimen: naive CD4+ T cells from PBMCs. Documented subset: CD45RA+ positively selected. The source of these receptors is a man aged 18 to 35 in good health. Some clones in this sample may be carry-over from other donors' samples.

The chain links TRBV5-1 to TRBJ2-2, with D possibly called TRBD1 or TRBD2 (6 bases each). The CDR3 covers 15 residues. Trimming pared 4 bases from V and 4 bases from J, leaving 14 bases between. Germline V gene sequence: CDR1 SGHRS, CDR2 YFSETQ. In nucleotides, the CDR3 is TGCGCCAGCAGCCCGAGGGGGGTCGGCACCGGGGAGCTGTTTTTT. As protein: CASSPRGVGTGELFF.

The genes are TRBV4-3 and TRBJ2-7; 11 bases match TRBD2. CDR3 size: 16 residues. V shed 0 bases and J 1 base; nucleotides not matched to a gene: 2. CDR1 is LGHNA and CDR2 is YSLEER in the germline V gene. The CDR3 spells CASSQETSGVSYEQYF. Written as DNA, the CDR3 is TGCGCCAGCAGCCAAGAGACTAGCGGGGTTTCCTACGAGCAGTACTTC.

The chain uses TRBV27 and TRBJ2-7, with 14 bases lining up with TRBD2. CDR3 length: 14 residues. Per the germline V gene, CDR1 is MNHEY and CDR2 is SMNVEV (reference sequence). V lost 8 bases to trimming and J lost 7 bases; unmatched junction nucleotides: 7. The CDR3, as DNA: TGTGCCAGCGGTCGACTAGCGGGAGGGCAAGAGCAGTACTTC. It yields the protein CASGRLAGGQEQYF.

V usage is TRBV28 and J usage is TRBJ1-2, with 11 bases aligning to TRBD1. The germline V gene encodes CDR1 MDHEN and CDR2 SYDVKM. The CDR3 spans 15 residues. The J segment lost 4 bases and the V segment lost 3 bases, leaving 4 bases of the junction unmatched. DNA of the CDR3: TGTGCCAGCAGTTTGGAAGGACAGGGGGCCTATGGCTACACCTTC. This codes for CASSLEGQGAYGYTF.

J is TRBJ2-7 and V is TRBV28; tentative D call: TRBD1 (6 bases). Trimming stripped 5 bases from V and 2 bases from J, with 19 bases between. There are 16 residues in the CDR3. Per germline, CDR1 MDHEN and CDR2 SYDVKM. The chain's CDR3 is CASSKDRRRAPYEQYF. In DNA, the CDR3 is TGTGCCAGCAGTAAGGACAGACGAAGGGCCCCCTACGAGCAGTACTTC.

This clone was seen a few times. Other DNA sequences within the sample encode an identical CDR3. The V call is TRBV5-1, the J call TRBJ1-5; 7 positions match TRBD1. The CDR3 is made up of 15 amino acids. The junction had 4 bases not matched to a gene; V was cut back by 0 bases and J by 4 bases. Germline loops: CDR1 SGHRS, CDR2 YFSETQ. In DNA form, the CDR3 reads TGCGCCAGCAGCTTGGGGGACAGCCCGAATCAGCCCCAGCATTTT. Translating it yields CASSLGDSPNQPQHF.

The V and J genes are TRBV2 and TRBJ1-2; possibly TRBD1 for D (5 bases). The V end was cut by 6 bases, the J end by 4 bases, with 15 bases between. The CDR3 sequence is 14 residues long. The germline CDR1 and CDR2 sequences are SNHLY and FYNNEI. CDR3 protein: CASSGTIAGYGYTF. The CDR3 nucleotides read TGTGCCAGCAGCGGGACGATTGCAGGCTATGGCTACACCTTC. The full variable domain, in which reference TRBV2 and TRBJ1-2 provide the parts outside the CDR3, is EPEVTQTPSHQVTQMGQEVILRCVPISNHLYFYWYRQILGQKVEFLVSFYNNEISEKSEIFDDQFSVERPDGSNFTLKIRSTKLEDSAMYFCASSGTIAGYGYTFGSGTRLTVV.

V and J are TRBV18 and TRBJ1-5; maybe TRBD1 (5 bases). The CDR3 has 16 residues. V shed 0 bases and J shed 6 bases, with 15 bases lying between them. Per germline, CDR1 KGHSH and CDR2 LQKENI. CDR3 protein: CASSPPRGVRGQPQHF. The CDR3 bases are TGTGCCAGCTCACCACCGAGAGGGGTCCGAGGTCAGCCCCAGCATTTT. The full variable domain, with the rest looked up from reference TRBV18 and TRBJ1-5, is NAGVMQNPRHLVRRRGQEARLRCSPMKGHSHVYWYRQLPEEGLKFMVYLQKENIIDESGMPKERFSAEFPKEGPSILRIQQVVRGDSAAYFCASSPPRGVRGQPQHFGDGTRLSIL.

This clone showed up just once. Written as DNA, the CDR3 is TGTGCCAGCTCACCACCCACACTTCTCCGGGACGAGAGAGGCTACACCTTC. This encodes CASSPPTLLRDERGYTF. The J gene is TRBJ1-2, the V gene TRBV18; the D gene is possibly TRBD1 (5 bases). Trimming stripped 0 bases from V and 8 bases from J, with 22 bases between. Germline values: CDR1 KGHSH, CDR2 LQKENI. This CDR3 contains 17 residues.

The gene calls are TRBV30 and TRBJ2-7, with D hard to call. Germline CDR1 and CDR2: GTSNPN and SVGIG (reference sequence). Trimming left V 1 base short and J 1 base short, with 11 bases between. This CDR3 is built from 14 residues. This CDR3 is CAWSGDQTSYEQYF. The CDR3 DNA reads TGTGCCTGGAGTGGAGACCAAACATCCTACGAGCAGTACTTC.

The gene calls are TRBV5-1 and TRBJ2-7; D is unclear. The germline CDR1 and CDR2 sequences are SGHRS and YFSETQ. Trimming pared 4 bases from V and 2 bases from J, leaving 10 bases between. This CDR3 contains 13 residues. Here the CDR3 reads CASSIQPAYEQYF. In DNA, the CDR3 is TGCGCCAGCAGCATACAGCCGGCCTACGAGCAGTACTTC. Full variable domain (rest looked up from reference TRBV5-1 and TRBJ2-7): KAGVTQTPRYLIKTRGQQVTLSCSPISGHRSVSWYQQTPGQGLQFLFEYFSETQRNKGNFPGRFSGRQFSNSRSEMNVSTLELGDSALYLCASSIQPAYEQYFGPGTRLTVT.

DNA for the CDR3: TGTGCCAGCAGTCGAGCGGGAGGGCCGCATACGCAGTATTTT. Its protein product is CASSRAGGPHTQYF. V is TRBV28 and J is TRBJ2-3; TRBD2 matches at 10 bases. The V gene's germline CDR1 is MDHEN and CDR2 SYDVKM. The CDR3 covers 14 residues. V shed 5 bases and J 7 bases; nucleotides not matched to a gene: 6.

V and J are TRBV5-1 and TRBJ1-6; possible D gene TRBD1, 5 bases. CDR3 size: 15 residues. The germline V gene has CDR1 SGHRS and CDR2 YFSETQ. Trimming removed 0 bases from V and 6 bases from J, with 10 bases in between. DNA of the CDR3: TGCGCCAGCAGCTTGGCAGGGCAACGTAATTCACCCCTCCACTTT. It specifies CASSLAGQRNSPLHF.

The V call is TRBV7-2, the J call TRBJ2-3, with D possibly TRBD2 on 5 matching bases. V was clipped by 5 bases and J by 9 bases, with 12 bases between them. Germline-derived CDR1 and CDR2 are SGHTA and FQGNSA. The CDR3 has 12 amino acids. The CDR3 protein is CASSRYRETQYF. The DNA for the CDR3 is TGTGCCAGCAGCCGTTATCGGGAAACGCAGTATTTT.

The chain recombines TRBV15 with TRBJ1-1; 7 bases map to TRBD1. The CDR3 extends over 14 amino acids. The germline V gene has CDR1 LNHNV and CDR2 YYDKDF (reference sequence). Losses at the gene ends were 7 bases for V and 4 bases for J; bases not matched to a gene: 9. CDR3 amino acids: CATKTTGSSTEAFF. The CDR3, as DNA: TGTGCCACCAAGACGACAGGGTCGAGCACTGAAGCTTTCTTT. The full variable domain, rest sourced from reference TRBV15 and TRBJ1-1, is DAMVIQNPRYQVTQFGKPVTLSCSQTLNHNVMYWYQQKSSQAPKLLFHYYDKDFNNEADTPDNFQSRRPNTSFCFLDIRSPGLGDTAMYLCATKTTGSSTEAFFGQGTRLTVV.

This chain connects TRBV5-1 to TRBJ1-1; 8 positions match TRBD1. The CDR3 has 14 residues. V trimming: 1 base; J trimming: 8 bases; junction bases outside the gene matches: 7. CDR1 and CDR2 from the germline V gene are SGHRS and YFSETQ. The CDR3 reads CASSLSRDRGEAFF. As DNA, the CDR3 is TGCGCCAGCAGCTTGAGCAGAGACAGGGGAGAAGCTTTCTTT.

The chain couples TRBV19 to TRBJ2-1; possible D gene TRBD2, 6 bases. CDR1 and CDR2 from the germline V gene are LNHDA and SQIVND (reference sequence). Trimming removed 10 bases from V and 3 bases from J, with 25 bases in between. CDR3 length: 17 residues. This CDR3 is CATRESSGRRYYNEQFF. In DNA form, the CDR3 reads TGTGCCACCCGGGAGTCTTCGGGGCGCCGATACTACAATGAGCAGTTCTTC.

V usage is TRBV7-9 and J usage is TRBJ2-2, with 8 positions matching TRBD2. V lost 5 bases to trimming and J lost 8 bases; unmatched junction nucleotides: 4. CDR3 length equals 13 residues. The germline V gene encodes CDR1 SEHNR and CDR2 FQNEAQ (reference sequence). CDR3 DNA sequence: TGTGCCAGCAGCGAAACTAGCGGAGGGGAGCTGTTTTTT. It codes for CASSETSGGELFF. The full variable domain, rest sourced from reference TRBV7-9 and TRBJ2-2, is DTGVSQNPRHKITKRGQNVTFRCDPISEHNRLYWYRQTLGQGPEFLTYFQNEAQLEKSRLLSDRFSAERPKGSFSTLEIQRTEQGDSAMYLCASSETSGGELFFGEGSRLTVL.

This chain uses TRBV28 with TRBJ1-2, with D possibly TRBD1 on 6 matching bases. Between the trimmed V and J ends, which lost 10 bases and 6 bases, there was a span of 21 bases. Germline CDR1 MDHEN, CDR2 SYDVKM. This CDR3 spans 14 amino acids. The CDR3 loop reads CAISGPGGPDGYTF. Here the CDR3 DNA reads TGTGCCATCTCCGGCCCCGGGGGCCCAGATGGCTACACCTTC.

The chain is built from TRBV11-2 and TRBJ1-3; D is possibly TRBD1 (5 bases). The germline V and J ends were trimmed by 2 bases and 0 bases, with 14 bases remaining between them. Germline V lookup: CDR1 SGHAT, CDR2 FQNNGV. The length of the CDR3 is 17 residues. The CDR3 nucleotides read TGTGCCAGCAGCTTACGGGGCGGGGGAACCTCTGGAAACACCATATATTTT. It is translated as CASSLRGGGTSGNTIYF.

The chain combines TRBV7-3 with TRBJ2-7, with TRBD2 identical over 9 bases. J gave up 3 bases and V 2 bases, and 5 bases lay outside the gene matches. Germline-derived CDR1 and CDR2 are SGHTA and FQGTGA. This CDR3 has 15 amino acids. As DNA, the CDR3 is TGTGCCAGCAGCTTAGGGTCGACTAGCGGCTACGAGCAGTACTTC. This codes for CASSLGSTSGYEQYF.